This T cell receptor (beta chain) was recovered during a study of shared clonotypes between healthy human individuals. About this clone itself: Its antigen remains unknown.

Study-level points and caveats: Donor clonotype sharing was expected to depend on sequencing depth.

Naive-designated CD8 cells lacked CD45RO, were positively enriched for CCR7, and omitted terminally differentiated effector memory CD45RA+ cells. Germline V lookup: CDR1 SGHVS, CDR2 FNYEAQ. The length of the CDR3 is 12 residues. V lost 6 bases, J lost 5 bases, and 8 bases lay in between. Sequenced by immunoSEQ multiplex PCR; TCRdb stores in-frame clones only, minus some. This sample has 800,000 or so clones, with roughly 96% found just once. V is TRBV7-6 and J is TRBJ2-1; D ambiguous. This sequence originates from a man aged 25 to 40 in good health. Sequencing was performed on naive CD8+ T cells sorted from blood. The CDR3: CASSHLDNEQFF. In DNA form, the CDR3 reads TGTGCCAGCAGTCACTTGGACAATGAGCAGTTCTTC.